Here is one T cell receptor (beta chain) with its context. The specificity of this receptor is unknown. Per-nucleotide qualities are absent, and no much larger clonotype sits a single base away. The V end gives up 1 base and the J end 5 bases, leaving 4 bases in the junction not matched to a gene. Taken from the germline V gene, the CDR1 and CDR2 loops are KGHDR and SFDVKD. From cysteine to phenylalanine, the CDR3 is 16 amino acids long. This entry keeps only the CDR3 DNA: 48 bases, framed from base 1. TCR beta CDR3 regions were amplified from RNA transcripts. A first-round RT-PCR of the TCR CDR3 used the HTBI primer set with the Qiagen OneStep RT-PCR kit. The libraries were constructed in a second round of multiplex PCR and then size-selected and purified. Sequencing of the libraries was done on an Illumina HiSeq2000 using paired-end 100 bp reads. The paper's processing steps were these. SOAPnuke was used to process the raw data, removing reads that contained adapters or uncalled bases, had a mean Phred below 15, or lacked an exact match to the constant primer or identifier. COPE v1.2.5 was used to merge high-quality paired reads, and clonotypes were defined as unique nucleotide sequences. MiTCR v1.1 was used to align clonotypes to the IMGT TRBV, TRBD and TRBJ reference segments. Only V-J combinations with frequency above 0.0001, covering roughly 99% of repertoires, were analysed. A TCS score was defined as the ratio of F50 (clonal expansion) to E x V (chaos), with BLOSUM62-based TCRdist applied between CDR3 peptides within each V-J. Welch's t-statistics and random forest reduced approximately 520 V-J features to 13, which were used in a naive Bayes classifier (R e1071). TCRdb reran the public reads through fastp at Q25 and MiXCR, keeping productive beta chains. Rows with one shared CDR3 protein collapse into an entry with the most common genes and DNA. TCRdb, not the original authors, processed these V and J calls. This sample lists 300,000 to 450,000 distinct CDR3 sequences; 11% to 15% were detected once. The ten largest account for 8% to 13% of the sample.

This sample was taken from a study of T cells in Graves' hyperthyroidism and ophthalmopathy (dated by TCRdb to between 2018 and 2021). Background on the whole study: Peripheral blood was collected at initial diagnosis, before any treatment. To identify TCR V-J signatures that set the groups apart, the researchers used a discovery cohort of roughly 100 patients, made up of roughly 45 with Graves' ophthalmopathy and about 60 with stable Graves' hyperthyroidism. Prospective prediction of ophthalmopathy was tested in an independent validation cohort of fewer than 20 hyperthyroidism patients and 17 patients who later progressed to ophthalmopathy. The roughly 91 discovery patients were randomly split 7:3 into training and test sets. In more than five Graves' hyperthyroidism patients, the study also compared T-cell repertoires from thyroid tissue with T-cell repertoires from blood. Following sampling, methimazole starting at 30 mg daily was given to hyperthyroidism patients, and high-dose intravenous methylprednisolone was given to ophthalmopathy patients. The paper describes TCR Vbeta CDR3 sequencing of about 140 peripheral blood samples, made up of under 50 ophthalmopathy patients, over 70 hyperthyroidism patients and 17 progressor patients.

A patient counted as having stable Graves' hyperthyroidism if no progression to ophthalmopathy occurred over 18 months of follow-up. The hyperthyroidism patients were between 18 and 65 years old and newly diagnosed, with a disease duration of less than 2 months. Any patient with an uncontrolled infection, another autoimmune disease, pregnancy or lactation was excluded. Diagnoses were based on clinical symptoms, serum thyroxine and TRAb, thyroid ultrasound and orbital computed tomography. Ficoll-Paque density gradient centrifugation was used to isolate PBMCs from about 9 ml of fresh peripheral blood. Total RNA was extracted using Trizol reagent, and RNA quality was assessed on an Agilent 2100 Bioanalyzer. Broad study findings and their caveats: Most expanded thyroid clonotypes (frequency above 0.001) were also detected in blood, a finding suggesting that blood repertoires may reflect thyroid immune responses. A model built on a 13 V-J signature distinguished ophthalmopathy from stable hyperthyroidism, reaching 87.88% sensitivity and 81.08% specificity in cross-validation and 80%/75% in testing. No statistical method was used to set the sample size in advance, and investigators knew the group allocation. During validation, the model predicted progression to ophthalmopathy a median of approximately 6.5 months ahead of onset, with more than 55% sensitivity and less than 85% specificity.

The sequenced sample consisted of blood. This receptor was taken from a woman aged 60 to 75 with Graves' hyperthyroidism. The rearrangement joined TRBV24-1 to TRBJ2-1; 10 central nucleotides agree with TRBD1. This receptor has the CDR3 CATSDFATGGHNEQFF. The nucleotide sequence is given as TGTGCCACCAGTGATTTCGCGACAGGGGGCCACAATGAGCAGTTCTTC.